These 10 T cell receptor beta chains were sequenced from one sample in a study of blood T cell repertoires in COVID-19 (dated by TCRdb to the early 2020s). Preparation of the library involved the immunoSEQ multiplex PCR assay. This immuneACCESS table, as held by TCRdb, lists in-frame sequences with V and J called but not all clones. Of the missing ones, under half trace to an unresolved V gene in checked studies; the others have no known cause. For this sample there are roughly 190,000 clones; around 85% appear just once. The top ten hold roughly 12% of the sample. The specimen sequenced was peripheral blood. The receptors come from a woman in her forties or fifties with acute or convalescent COVID-19.

This rearrangement joins TRBV28 to TRBJ1-2, with a possible D match to TRBD1 (6 bases). The CDR3 consists of 14 residues. Trimming stripped 6 bases from V and 2 bases from J, with 13 bases between. CDR1 is MDHEN, CDR2 SYDVKM, per germline. CDR3 amino acids: CASSTGSRNYGYTF. The DNA for the CDR3 is TGTGCCAGCAGCACAGGGTCGCGCAACTATGGCTACACCTTC.

The CDR3 region is CASSSRGLRSYEQYF. The CDR3 nucleotides are TGTGCCAGCAGCTCCAGGGGCCTTCGCTCCTACGAGCAGTACTTC. The V call is TRBV7-2, the J call TRBJ2-7, with D perhaps TRBD1 (6 bases). Germline CDR1 and CDR2: SGHTA and FQGNSA. Trimming took off 4 bases at V and 0 bases at J, with 13 bases between the two ends. The length of the CDR3 is 15 residues.

The genes are TRBV27 and TRBJ1-1; the match to TRBD1 covers 7 bases. Unmatched junction bases numbered 6, after V lost 5 bases and J lost 0 bases. CDR1 and CDR2 from the germline V gene are MNHEY and SMNVEV (reference sequence). The CDR3 has 15 residues. The CDR3 DNA reads as TGTGCCAGCAGTGCCCGACAGGGAATGAACACTGAAGCTTTCTTT. As protein: CASSARQGMNTEAFF.

This clone came up a few times. This sequence joins TRBV24-1 and TRBJ2-1; a possible D gene is TRBD2 (6 bases). The CDR3 extends over 14 amino acids. Germline CDR1 and CDR2: KGHDR and SFDVKD. V was cut by 12 bases and J by 3 bases, with 17 bases left in between. In DNA form, the CDR3 reads TGTGCCTCCGCCGGGAGAGGGGACTACAATGAGCAGTTCTTC. Translation gives CASAGRGDYNEQFF.

V gene TRBV6-5 combines with J gene TRBJ1-2; D uncertain. Trimming shortened V by 2 bases and J by 4 bases, and 11 bases separated the two germline ends. This CDR3 region has 14 residues. The V gene's germline CDR1 is MNHEY and CDR2 SVGAGI. The CDR3 sequence: CASSYSLTIYGYTF. The CDR3 coding sequence is TGTGCCAGCAGTTACAGTCTCACAATCTATGGCTACACCTTC.

V is TRBV18 and J is TRBJ2-7, with D possibly being TRBD1 (6 bases). Germline V gene sequence: CDR1 KGHSH, CDR2 LQKENI. The CDR3 runs 13 residues. The V and J ends lost 3 bases and 4 bases respectively, with 10 bases between them. The CDR3 nucleotides read TGTGCCAGCTCACCTAGGGGGATGTACGAGCAGTACTTC. Translated: CASSPRGMYEQYF.

This rearrangement joins TRBV5-4 to TRBJ2-1; 11 nucleotides line up with TRBD1. This CDR3 contains 15 residues. The germline gives CDR1 SGHNT, CDR2 YYREEE (reference sequence). The V and J ends lost 4 bases and 7 bases, in that order; junction bases with no gene match: 7. The CDR3 DNA follows: TGTGCCAGCAGCCCGCGGACAGGGGGCGGAAATGAGCAGTTCTTC. Its protein product is CASSPRTGGGNEQFF.

The chain recombines TRBV6-5 with TRBJ1-2, with D possibly being TRBD1 (5 bases). V lost 0 bases and J lost 8, with 16 bases in between. The length of the CDR3 is 15 residues. Germline V gene lookup returns CDR1 MNHEY and CDR2 SVGAGI. The CDR3 nucleotides read TGTGCCAGCAGTTACTCTTCGACGTGGGCAGGGGGCTACACCTTC. The encoded protein is CASSYSSTWAGGYTF.

This clone has a count of ten or more. This chain links TRBV10-3 with TRBJ2-7; TRBD2 is a possible D gene (6 bases). The CDR3 spans 14 residues. V was shortened by 3 bases and J by 5 bases, with 14 bases between the two germline ends. CDR1 and CDR2 (germline): ENHRY, SYGVKD. CDR3 amino acids: CAISDPGGIHEQYF. The CDR3 DNA reads as TGTGCCATCAGTGACCCCGGGGGAATCCACGAGCAGTACTTC.

This rearrangement joins TRBV2 to TRBJ1-5; 7 positions match TRBD1. Germline CDR1 SNHLY, CDR2 FYNNEI. With 5 bases clipped from V and 0 bases from J, the junction kept 4 bases outside the gene matches. CDR3 length: 15 residues. CDR3 residues: CASSSDRDSNQPQHF. The CDR3 DNA is TGTGCCAGCAGTTCTGACAGGGATAGCAATCAGCCCCAGCATTTT.